Presented here are 11 T cell receptor beta chains from one specimen sequenced in a study of spatial heterogeneity in lung cancer. TCRdb called the 5' RACE reads again in MiXCR, with one record for every CDR3 protein. This table holds about 13,000 distinct CDR3 sequences, around 5.9% found once. Antigens for these TCRs are unknown. Time point specified: sample taken at primary tumor resection. General study findings and limits: Counts of expanded alpha and beta TCRs within tumors tracked the tumor nonsynonymous mutation count.

The specimen was lung tumor tissue, collected at surgery. Source of these receptors: a female donor with early-stage non-small cell lung cancer.

This clonotype has a count of ten or more. The library was designed around alpha chains, so this beta chain is a stray read whose abundance carries little weight. This chain links TRBV10-3 with TRBJ2-3; 11 bases align to TRBD2. Trimming cost V 2 bases and J 5 bases; bases outside gene matches: 6. CDR3 length: 16 residues. Germline V CDR1 and CDR2: ENHRY, SYGVKD. As DNA, the CDR3 is TGTGCCATCAGTGAGCCCCTAGCGGGGGGAGGAGATACGCAGTATTTT. This encodes CAISEPLAGGGDTQYF.

By frequency in the sample, this clonotype is medium-sized. With the library built for alpha chains, this beta chain is off target and its frequency is not meaningful. This CDR3 is CASSLESAGKTEAFF. CDR3 sequence (DNA): TGCGCCAGCAGCTTGGAGTCGGCAGGGAAGACTGAAGCTTTCTTT. The chain couples TRBV5-1 to TRBJ1-1, with a possible D match to TRBD1 (5 bases). CDR3 length: 15 amino acids. Germline-derived CDR1 and CDR2 are SGHRS and YFSETQ. Trimming stripped 0 bases from V and 5 bases from J, with 14 bases between.

Points on this clonotype: Within a library made for alpha chains, this beta chain is off target, and its count is uninformative. V is TRBV3-1 and J is TRBJ2-7; D not certain. Trimming removed 1 base from V and 3 bases from J, with 7 bases in between. CDR1 is LGHDT, CDR2 YNNKEL, per germline (reference sequence). The CDR3 contains 13 residues. The CDR3 sequence: CASSQVSGYEQYF. Here the CDR3 DNA reads TGTGCCAGCAGCCAAGTGTCGGGCTACGAGCAGTACTTC.

This clonotype was counted many times. This beta chain turned up in a library designed for alpha chains; as an off-target read, its abundance says little. The chain joins TRBV16 to TRBJ1-4; D might be TRBD1 (6 bases). Germline V gives CDR1 KGHSY, CDR2 FQNENV. V was trimmed by 4 bases and J by 7 bases, leaving 10 bases between them. The length of the CDR3 is 13 residues. The chain's CDR3 is CASSRQVGEKLFF. In DNA form, the CDR3 reads TGTGCCAGCAGCCGACAGGTTGGTGAAAAACTGTTTTTT.

This clonotype showed up many times. This beta chain lies outside the target of a library built for alpha chains; its clone size means little. The chain's CDR3 is CATRDAGRAGELFF. The CDR3 DNA follows: TGTGCCACCCGGGACGCCGGTCGTGCCGGGGAGCTGTTTTTT. The chain joins TRBV6-2 or TRBV6-3 to TRBJ2-2; possibly TRBD1 or TRBD2 for D (5 bases each). V was clipped by 10 bases and J by 6 bases, with 18 bases between them. This CDR3 region has 14 residues. Germline CDR1 reads MNHEY; CDR2 reads SVGEGT.

In the case of this clonotype: The library was designed around alpha chains, so this beta chain is a stray read whose abundance carries little weight. The rearrangement joins TRBV6-1 to TRBJ1-6; D gene ambiguous. With 0 bases removed from V and 11 bases from J, the gap between germline ends came to 8 bases. Germline-derived CDR1 and CDR2 are MNHNS and SASEGT. This CDR3 has 13 residues. The CDR3 here is CASSEAFRPPLHF. The CDR3 bases are TGTGCCAGCAGTGAAGCCTTCAGACCACCCCTCCACTTT.

This clonotype was observed at least ten times. A library prepared for alpha chains yielded this beta chain as an off-target read; its size is of little meaning. The genes are TRBV3-1 and TRBJ1-1; D might be TRBD1 (6 bases). This CDR3 has 15 residues. V lost 2 bases to trimming and J lost 0 bases, with 10 bases between them. Per germline, CDR1 LGHDT and CDR2 YNNKEL (reference sequence). The CDR3 is CASSQRGGMNTEAFF. CDR3 nucleotides: TGTGCCAGCAGCCAAAGGGGGGGGATGAACACTGAAGCTTTCTTT.

This clonotype was found many times. This beta chain was picked up by a library intended for alpha chains and is off target, so its count carries little meaning. This chain joins TRBV2 and TRBJ1-2, with D uncertain. The CDR3 loop spans 13 amino acids. Trimming pared 10 bases from V and 1 base from J, leaving 13 bases between. CDR1 SNHLY and CDR2 FYNNEI come from the germline V gene. CDR3 sequence reads: CATWALLNYGYTF. CDR3 in DNA: TGTGCCACCTGGGCCCTACTTAACTATGGCTACACCTTC.

This clonotype appeared many times. This beta chain appears as a stray read in a library generated for alpha chains; its size is not informative. The V gene is TRBV6-6, the J gene TRBJ2-7; 7 bases map to TRBD1. The length of the CDR3 is 13 residues. Germline V lookup: CDR1 MNHNY, CDR2 SVGAGI (reference sequence). V dropped 6 bases and J dropped 3; count of bases not matched to a gene: 5. In DNA, the CDR3 is TGTGCCAGCAGCCCGGGACAGTTCTACGAGCAGTACTTC. It encodes CASSPGQFYEQYF.

There are a few counts of this clonotype. Since the library was made to target alpha chains, this beta chain is a stray read and its abundance is not meaningful. The gene calls are TRBV20-1 and TRBJ2-6; 9 bases match TRBD2. With 5 bases clipped from V and 0 bases from J, the junction kept 5 bases outside the gene matches. The CDR3 length is 16 residues. Germline lookup yields CDR1 DFQATT and CDR2 SNEGSKA (reference sequence). In nucleotides, the CDR3 is TGCAGTGCTCCCGGGACTAGCAACTCTGGGGCCAACGTCCTGACTTTC. Translated, it gives CSAPGTSNSGANVLTF.

In its sample, this clonotype was seen many times. Because this beta chain is a stray read in a library intended to capture alpha chains, its abundance should not be given much weight. The rearrangement joins TRBV7-9 to TRBJ1-5, with TRBD1 as a possible D gene (5 bases). The CDR3 totals 17 residues. V dropped 3 bases and J dropped 0 bases, with 15 bases sitting between them. Germline V gene data show CDR1 as SEHNR and CDR2 as FQNEAQ (reference sequence). The CDR3 sequence: CASSLEGVEGSNQPQHF. CDR3 nucleotide sequence: TGTGCCAGCAGCTTGGAAGGGGTGGAGGGTAGCAATCAGCCCCAGCATTTT. Based on the CDR3 plus reference TRBV7-9 and TRBJ1-5, the full variable domain is DTGVSQNPRHKITKRGQNVTFRCDPISEHNRLYWYRQTLGQGPEFLTYFQNEAQLEKSRLLSDRFSAERPKGSFSTLEIQRTEQGDSAMYLCASSLEGVEGSNQPQHFGDGTRLSIL.